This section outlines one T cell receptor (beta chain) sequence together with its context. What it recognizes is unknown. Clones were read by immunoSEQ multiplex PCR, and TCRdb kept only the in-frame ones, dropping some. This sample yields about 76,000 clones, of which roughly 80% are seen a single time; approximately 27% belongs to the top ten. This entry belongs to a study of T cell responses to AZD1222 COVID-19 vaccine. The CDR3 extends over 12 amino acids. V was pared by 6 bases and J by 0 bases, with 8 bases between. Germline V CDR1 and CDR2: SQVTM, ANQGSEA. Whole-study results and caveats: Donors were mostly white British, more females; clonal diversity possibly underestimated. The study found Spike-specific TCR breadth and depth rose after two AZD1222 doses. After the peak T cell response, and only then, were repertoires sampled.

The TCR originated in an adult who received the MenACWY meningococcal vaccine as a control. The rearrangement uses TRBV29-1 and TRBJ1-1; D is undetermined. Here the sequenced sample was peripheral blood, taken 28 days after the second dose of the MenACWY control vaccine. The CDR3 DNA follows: TGCAGCGTCAACAGCCTGAACACTGAAGCTTTCTTT. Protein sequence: CSVNSLNTEAFF.